This TCR beta chain was captured in a study of radiotherapy plus CTLA-4 blockade in lung cancer. Study-level points and caveats: Reports state that early shifts in blood T cell clones, with interferon-beta, best predicted response. Clones of tumor-derived TCRs expanded in blood after radiotherapy plus ipilimumab.

Note on this clone: The antigen is undetermined.

Per the germline V gene, CDR1 is SGDLS and CDR2 is YYNGEE. With 0 bases removed from V and 2 bases from J, the gap between germline ends came to 17 bases. This CDR3 has 17 amino acids. TCRdb keeps only in-frame clones here, not all; method: immunoSEQ multiplex PCR. The profile shows 100,000 to 150,000 clones, 80% to 90% of them singletons. This chain links TRBV9 with TRBJ1-1, with unresolved D. The TCR was taken from a human donor with non-small cell lung cancer that progressed on radiotherapy plus ipilimumab. Material: peripheral blood, obtained from a patient treated with radiotherapy plus ipilimumab. CDR3 DNA sequence: TGTGCCAGCAGCGTAGATCATCAAGTGCAGCCAAACACTGAAGCTTTCTTT. It is translated as CASSVDHQVQPNTEAFF.